These 13 T cell receptor beta chains share one sample of origin, sequenced in a study of regulatory T cells in long-lasting Graves disease. Combining iRepertoire HTBI primers with Arm-PCR of CDR3 regions, the authors built TCR beta libraries. MiXCR was run by TCRdb on the multiplex PCR reads, yielding one entry per CDR3 protein. The repertoire has 200,000 to 250,000 distinct CDR3 sequences, roughly 20% of them found once; the top ten carry roughly 12%. This sample's time point: newly diagnosed GD, antithyroid drugs for less than 3 months. PBMCs provided the RNA from which the TCR library was made. This same sample was also part of a study on T cells in Graves' hyperthyroidism and ophthalmopathy.

Sequencing used peripheral blood mononuclear cells (PBMCs), obtained at new diagnosis, from a patient treated with antithyroid drugs. Every receptor here comes from a woman aged 25 to 39 with Graves disease.

The chain joins TRBV2 to TRBJ2-1, with TRBD2 matching 14 bases. With 6 bases clipped from V and 1 base from J, the junction kept 2 bases outside the gene matches. Looked up from germline, CDR1 is SNHLY and CDR2 is FYNNEI. The length of the CDR3 is 16 residues. This CDR3 reads CASRRLAGGSYNEQFF. The CDR3 nucleotides read TGTGCCAGCAGGAGACTAGCGGGGGGGTCCTACAATGAGCAGTTCTTC.

This clonotype was seen many times. The chain uses TRBV12-3 or TRBV12-4 and TRBJ1-5; a possible D gene is TRBD1 (6 bases). V shed 6 bases and J shed 5 bases, with 20 bases lying between them. The CDR3 consists of 16 residues. The CDR3 reads CASSTTGNWGDQPQHF. CDR3 coding DNA: TGTGCCAGCAGCACAACAGGGAACTGGGGGGATCAGCCCCAGCATTTT.

Only a few counts were recorded for this clonotype. A read error is possible here, since a much larger clone lies one base away. This sequence joins TRBV9 and TRBJ2-2, with TRBD2 identical over 14 bases. V trimming: 3 bases; J trimming: 6 bases; junction bases outside the gene matches: 4. CDR1 and CDR2 from the germline V gene are SGDLS and YYNGEE. This CDR3 has 16 residues. CDR3 in amino acids: CASSAGLAGVSGELFF. The CDR3 DNA follows: TGTGCCAGCAGCGCGGGACTAGCGGGAGTCTCCGGGGAGCTGTTTTTT.

This clonotype was counted a single time. This may come from a read error, since a much larger clone is one base off. The J gene is TRBJ1-4, the V gene TRBV28, with a possible D match to TRBD1 (6 bases). This CDR3 spans 15 amino acids. Trimming pared 7 bases from V and 7 bases from J, leaving 19 bases between. Germline lookup yields CDR1 MDHEN and CDR2 SYDVKM. The CDR3 coding sequence is TGTGCCAGCACCTCCGACAGGATTCCCGGTGAAAAACTGTTTTTT. This translates into CASTSDRIPGEKLFF.

The table lists this clonotype with many counts. The rearrangement links TRBV12-3 or TRBV12-4 to TRBJ2-5; 8 bases map to TRBD2. The CDR3 has 16 residues. J was trimmed by 4 bases and V by 3 bases; bases with no gene match: 10. The CDR3 region is CASSFSARGLGETQYF. The CDR3 DNA follows: TGTGCCAGCAGTTTCTCGGCTAGGGGACTAGGAGAGACCCAGTACTTC.

This clonotype was observed many times. This chain links TRBV24-1 with TRBJ2-1, with 8 positions matching TRBD1. Per the germline V gene, CDR1 is KGHDR and CDR2 is SFDVKD. This CDR3 comprises 14 residues. V was pared by 7 bases and J by 4 bases, with 5 bases of the junction left unmatched. CDR3 sequence: CATSSRDRYNEQFF. The CDR3 DNA sequence: TGTGCCACCAGCTCCAGGGACAGGTACAATGAGCAGTTCTTC.

This clonotype has at least ten counts. The chain links TRBV30 to TRBJ1-2; D ambiguous. With 3 bases removed from V and 5 bases from J, the gap between germline ends came to 16 bases. The germline V gene encodes CDR1 GTSNPN and CDR2 SVGIG (reference sequence). The CDR3 has 14 residues. The CDR3 sequence is CAWSVLTGSYGYTF. CDR3 nucleotide sequence: TGTGCCTGGAGCGTTTTGACCGGGAGTTATGGCTACACCTTC.

There are many counts of this clonotype. V usage is TRBV28 and J usage is TRBJ1-2; D gene unclear. V lost 5 bases, J lost 3 bases, and 13 bases lay in between. In germline, CDR1 is MDHEN, CDR2 SYDVKM. The CDR3 length is 14 residues. CDR3 DNA sequence: TGTGCCAGCAGTCTAGGGATGAGGGACTATGGCTACACCTTC. This codes for CASSLGMRDYGYTF.

This clonotype came up once. The V gene is TRBV25-1, the J gene TRBJ2-3; 7 bases are shared with TRBD1. From germline, CDR1 is MGHDK and CDR2 SYGVNS. This CDR3 region has 15 residues. J was trimmed by 4 bases and V by 0 bases; bases with no gene match: 4. The CDR3 spells CASSEYGDRADTQYF. In nucleotides, the CDR3 is TGTGCCAGCAGTGAATACGGCGACAGGGCAGATACGCAGTATTTT. Variable domain in full (rest from reference TRBV25-1 and TRBJ2-3): EADIYQTPRYLVIGTGKKITLECSQTMGHDKMYWYQQDPGMELHLIHYSYGVNSTEKGDLSSESTVSRIRTEHFPLTLESARPSHTSQYLCASSEYGDRADTQYFGPGTRLTVL.

This clonotype was seen many times. This chain connects TRBV20-1 to TRBJ1-1; D is possibly TRBD1 (6 bases). This CDR3 is 14 amino acids long. CDR1 and CDR2 from the germline V gene are DFQATT and SNEGSKA (reference sequence). Trimming shortened V by 3 bases and J by 4 bases, and 15 bases separated the two germline ends. The CDR3 spells CSARKGGRGTEAFF. DNA for the CDR3: TGCAGTGCTAGGAAAGGGGGAAGGGGCACTGAAGCTTTCTTT.

This clonotype was found many times. This chain links TRBV3-1 with TRBJ2-7; D could derive from TRBD1 or TRBD2 (5 bases each). Trimming left V 0 bases short and J 3 bases short, with 15 bases between. This CDR3 comprises 16 residues. The V gene's germline CDR1 is LGHDT and CDR2 YNNKEL (reference sequence). The chain's CDR3 is CASSQEVGWGIYEQYF. Here the CDR3 DNA reads TGTGCCAGCAGCCAAGAGGTTGGTTGGGGGATCTACGAGCAGTACTTC.

The genes are TRBV19 and TRBJ1-1; D call uncertain. Trimming took 7 bases from V and 4 from J, leaving 19 bases between them. CDR1 LNHDA and CDR2 SQIVND come from the germline V gene (reference sequence). The CDR3 totals 15 residues. The CDR3 protein is CASTESLSWGTEAFF. CDR3 coding DNA: TGTGCCAGTACGGAATCCTTGTCGTGGGGCACTGAAGCTTTCTTT.

This clonotype has at least ten counts. This chain joins TRBV11-3 and TRBJ2-7, with 12 nucleotides matching TRBD1. J was trimmed by 7 bases and V by 7 bases; bases with no gene match: 11. Germline-derived CDR1 and CDR2 are SGHNT and YENEEA. The CDR3 extends over 15 amino acids. CDR3 sequence: CASTHRGQGASEQYF. The CDR3 DNA reads as TGTGCCAGCACGCACCGGGGACAGGGGGCGAGTGAGCAGTACTTC.